Listed below are T cell receptor beta chains from one sample, sequenced in a study of OX40 agonist ivuxolimab in advanced cancers. This table comes from immunoSEQ multiplex PCR, and its TCRdb copy is limited to in-frame clones, with some not included. The sample has tens of thousands of clones, about 81% seen once. The specimen comprised CD4+ or CD8+ T cells sorted from blood, sampled in a trial of the OX40 agonist ivuxolimab. These receptors were obtained from an adult with an advanced solid tumor such as melanoma, head and neck, liver or kidney cancer. The CDR3 runs from the conserved cysteine through the conserved F or W. D genes are given only for firm matches. The size entry is marked missing in some rows and otherwise reads once, few, many or a size class.

abundance: NA; len: 16; v_gene: TRBV5-4; j_gene: TRBJ2-3; d_gene: TRBD2; CDR3nt: TGTGCCAGCAGCTCAGGGACTAGCGGAGGCACAGATACGCAGTATTTT; CDR3aa: CASSSGTSGGTDTQYF
abundance: few; len: 14; v_gene: TRBV6-6; j_gene: TRBJ2-2; d_gene: NA; CDR3nt: TGTGCCAGCACGACAGGAGTGAACACCGGGGAGCTGTTTTTT; CDR3aa: CASTTGVNTGELFF
abundance: NA; len: 16; v_gene: TRBV5-4; j_gene: TRBJ2-2; d_gene: TRBD2; CDR3nt: TGTGCCAGCAGCTCACTAGCGGGGGGGATAACCGGGGAGCTGTTTTTT; CDR3aa: CASSSLAGGITGELFF
abundance: NA; len: 13; v_gene: TRBV5-1; j_gene: TRBJ1-2; d_gene: NA; CDR3nt: TGCGCCAGCAGCCCCGACGGTAACTATGGCTACACCTTC; CDR3aa: CASSPDGNYGYTF
abundance: NA; len: 15; v_gene: TRBV6-1; j_gene: TRBJ1-1; d_gene: NA; CDR3nt: TGTGCCAGCAGTGCTACGCTGACGGGGAACACTGAAGCTTTCTTT; CDR3aa: CASSATLTGNTEAFF
abundance: NA; len: 13; v_gene: TRBV29-1; j_gene: TRBJ1-1; d_gene: TRBD1; CDR3nt: TGCAGCGGGGACCAGGGGGCAAAGACTGAAGCTTTCTTT; CDR3aa: CSGDQGAKTEAFF
abundance: NA; len: 15; v_gene: TRBV5-4; j_gene: TRBJ1-4; d_gene: NA; CDR3nt: TGTGCCAGCAGCTTGGGGGCTGGGGCCGGGGGAAAACTGTTTTTT; CDR3aa: CASSLGAGAGGKLFF
abundance: NA; len: 14; v_gene: TRBV27; j_gene: TRBJ2-3; d_gene: NA; CDR3nt: TGTGCCAGCAGGGGACGGGGATTTGGAGATACGCAGTATTTT; CDR3aa: CASRGRGFGDTQYF
abundance: NA; len: 15; v_gene: TRBV5-4; j_gene: TRBJ2-3; d_gene: TRBD2; CDR3nt: TGTGCCAGCAGCACGGGGGGGCCTCGCACAGATACGCAGTATTTT; CDR3aa: CASSTGGPRTDTQYF
abundance: NA; len: 15; v_gene: TRBV5-1; j_gene: TRBJ1-4; d_gene: NA; CDR3nt: TGCGCCAGCGGCTACACGGGCAATCCTAATGAAAAACTGTTTTTT; CDR3aa: CASGYTGNPNEKLFF
abundance: once; len: 15; v_gene: TRBV11-2; j_gene: TRBJ2-5; d_gene: NA; CDR3nt: TGTGCCAGCAGCCAAGGGCAGACTCTTCAAGAGACCCAGTACTTC; CDR3aa: CASSQGQTLQETQYF
abundance: NA; len: 15; v_gene: TRBV18; j_gene: TRBJ1-1; d_gene: NA; CDR3nt: TGTGCCAGCTCACCACCGCTAGCAATGAACACTGAAGCTTTCTTT; CDR3aa: CASSPPLAMNTEAFF
abundance: NA; len: 12; v_gene: TRBV11-3; j_gene: TRBJ2-2; d_gene: NA; CDR3nt: TGTGCCAGCAGCTCGTACACCGGGGAGCTGTTTTTT; CDR3aa: CASSSYTGELFF
abundance: NA; len: 14; v_gene: TRBV5-1; j_gene: TRBJ2-7; d_gene: NA; CDR3nt: TGCGCCAGCGGTTGGGGGTCAACCTCCTACGAGCAGTACTTC; CDR3aa: CASGWGSTSYEQYF
abundance: NA; len: 14; v_gene: TRBV18; j_gene: TRBJ2-7; d_gene: NA; CDR3nt: TGTGCCAGCTCACTTGGGACGGGACCCTACGAGCAGTACTTC; CDR3aa: CASSLGTGPYEQYF
abundance: NA; len: 14; v_gene: TRBV5-5; j_gene: TRBJ2-5; d_gene: NA; CDR3nt: TGTGCCAGCAGCCCCGGACAGCTTAGTGGGGTCCAGTACTTC; CDR3aa: CASSPGQLSGVQYF
abundance: NA; len: 14; v_gene: TRBV11-2; j_gene: TRBJ1-2; d_gene: TRBD1; CDR3nt: TGTGCCAGCAGCCCACGAACAGGGGCGCACGGCTACACCTTC; CDR3aa: CASSPRTGAHGYTF
abundance: NA; len: 19; v_gene: TRBV10-3; j_gene: TRBJ2-2; d_gene: TRBD1; CDR3nt: TGTGCCATCAGTGAACACCGGGACAGGAAAACCGGGGACACCGGGGAGCTGTTTTTT; CDR3aa: CAISEHRDRKTGDTGELFF
abundance: NA; len: 12; v_gene: TRBV29-1; j_gene: TRBJ1-3; d_gene: NA; CDR3nt: TGCAGCGTGGAGAATGATAGAAACACCATATATTTT; CDR3aa: CSVENDRNTIYF
abundance: once; len: 19; v_gene: TRBV19; j_gene: TRBJ2-3; d_gene: NA; CDR3nt: TGTGCCAGTAGTATATTCGGAGGTGGGTTACCGGGCCTCACAGATACGCAGTATTTT; CDR3aa: CASSIFGGGLPGLTDTQYF
abundance: NA; len: 16; v_gene: TRBV4-1; j_gene: TRBJ1-4; d_gene: NA; CDR3nt: TGCGCCAGCAGCCAAGGACTAGGCCCCTTGGGTCGAAAACTGTTTTTT; CDR3aa: CASSQGLGPLGRKLFF
abundance: NA; len: 13; v_gene: TRBV2; j_gene: TRBJ1-1; d_gene: TRBD1; CDR3nt: TGTGCCAGCAGTGAAGACAGGGGGATTGAAGCTTTCTTT; CDR3aa: CASSEDRGIEAFF
abundance: NA; len: 13; v_gene: TRBV30; j_gene: TRBJ2-7; d_gene: NA; CDR3nt: TGTGCCTGGATGAGGGAGGGGGAGATGGGGCAGTACTTC; CDR3aa: CAWMREGEMGQYF